Listed below are T cell receptor beta chains from one sample, sequenced in a study of T cells in Graves' hyperthyroidism and ophthalmopathy. TCRdb processed the multiplex PCR reads anew with MiXCR; each CDR3 protein has one entry. The sample includes some 760,000 distinct CDR3 sequences, 11% to 15% of them seen just once. The sequencing sample was made of blood. The origin of the receptors is a woman under 30 with Graves' hyperthyroidism. Both conserved end residues are part of each CDR3. Each record gives: clone size, D gene, J gene, V gene, CDR3 DNA, CDR3 protein. A D gene is named only where the DNA matches it firmly. Clone size is given for some rows only: seen once, a few or many times, or a class if the clone is expanded.

abundance: many
d_gene: .
j_gene: TRBJ1-1
v_gene: TRBV11-3
CDR3nt: TGTGCCAGCAGCTTAGTCCCCTCGAACACTGAAGCTTTCTTT
CDR3aa: CASSLVPSNTEAFF

abundance: many
d_gene: TRBD2
j_gene: TRBJ2-3
v_gene: TRBV2
CDR3nt: TGTGCCAGCACGGCGGGAGAAGGAGATACGCAGTATTTT
CDR3aa: CASTAGEGDTQYF

abundance: many
d_gene: .
j_gene: TRBJ2-1
v_gene: TRBV2
CDR3nt: TGTGCCAGCAGTAAAACTAGCATCCCCTACAATGAGCAGTTCTTC
CDR3aa: CASSKTSIPYNEQFF

abundance: many
d_gene: .
j_gene: TRBJ2-1
v_gene: TRBV20-1
CDR3nt: TGCAGTGCTAGAGATGAGGGTAGCAGTTCCTACAATGAGCAGTTCTTC
CDR3aa: CSARDEGSSSYNEQFF

abundance: few
d_gene: .
j_gene: TRBJ2-2
v_gene: TRBV19
CDR3nt: TGTGCCAGTTCCCCCCCGGGACAGAACACCGGGGAGCTGTTTTTT
CDR3aa: CASSPPGQNTGELFF

abundance: many
d_gene: .
j_gene: TRBJ2-3
v_gene: TRBV11-2
CDR3nt: TGTGCCAGCAGCTTATTCCCCCAGGGTAGTCGCACAGATACGCAGTATTTT
CDR3aa: CASSLFPQGSRTDTQYF

abundance: many
d_gene: .
j_gene: TRBJ1-4
v_gene: TRBV3-1
CDR3nt: TGTGCCAGCAGCCAAGTGGTGGGGGAAAAACTGTTTTTT
CDR3aa: CASSQVVGEKLFF

abundance: few
d_gene: .
j_gene: TRBJ2-7
v_gene: TRBV28
CDR3nt: TGTGCCAGCAGTTCGCCCCGGGACGGCAAGTACGAGCAGTACTTC
CDR3aa: CASSSPRDGKYEQYF

abundance: many
d_gene: TRBD2
j_gene: TRBJ2-7
v_gene: TRBV11-2
CDR3nt: TGTGCCAGCAGGACGTGGCGGGAGGGCCCCTACGAGCAGTACTTC
CDR3aa: CASRTWREGPYEQYF

abundance: few
d_gene: TRBD1
j_gene: TRBJ1-2
v_gene: TRBV6-1
CDR3nt: TGTGCCAGCACCACCGGGTCAGGGGGCGCAAATGGCTACACCTTC
CDR3aa: CASTTGSGGANGYTF

abundance: many
d_gene: TRBD2
j_gene: TRBJ2-5
v_gene: TRBV20-1
CDR3nt: TGCAGTGCACGACTAGCCGATGGGACCCAGTACTTC
CDR3aa: CSARLADGTQYF

abundance: once
d_gene: .
j_gene: TRBJ2-4
v_gene: TRBV7-2
CDR3nt: TGTGCCAGCAGCTTAGGGGGGACGTTATCTATGGGAAACATTCAGTACTTC
CDR3aa: CASSLGGTLSMGNIQYF

abundance: .
d_gene: .
j_gene: TRBJ1-4
v_gene: TRBV2
CDR3nt: TGTGCCAGCAAGCAGGGACCTACTAATGAAAAACTGTTTTTT
CDR3aa: CASKQGPTNEKLFF

abundance: many
d_gene: .
j_gene: TRBJ1-2
v_gene: TRBV28
CDR3nt: TGTGCCAGCATCGATCGACGGGACCCGATAGGCTACACCTTC
CDR3aa: CASIDRRDPIGYTF

abundance: many
d_gene: TRBD1
j_gene: TRBJ1-6
v_gene: TRBV28
CDR3nt: TGTGCCAGCAGTCCACCCAGGGGGCTAGGGTCACCCCTCCACTTT
CDR3aa: CASSPPRGLGSPLHF

abundance: many
d_gene: .
j_gene: TRBJ1-2
v_gene: TRBV20-1
CDR3nt: TGCAGTGCATACAGGGAAGGGGGTGGCTACACCTTC
CDR3aa: CSAYREGGGYTF

abundance: few
d_gene: .
j_gene: TRBJ2-7
v_gene: TRBV14
CDR3nt: TGTGCCAGCAGCCAAGGCTTTACTTGGTCGGGATCAACACCCTACGAGCAGTACTTC
CDR3aa: CASSQGFTWSGSTPYEQYF

abundance: few
d_gene: TRBD1
j_gene: TRBJ1-1
v_gene: TRBV11-2
CDR3nt: TGTGCCAGCAACAAAAGAGGGGGCGTTCTCGGGGTCACTGAAGCTTTCTTT
CDR3aa: CASNKRGGVLGVTEAFF

abundance: many
d_gene: TRBD1
j_gene: TRBJ2-4
v_gene: TRBV2
CDR3nt: TGTGCCAGCAGGGACAGGGGGCAGGAAAACATTCAGTACTTC
CDR3aa: CASRDRGQENIQYF

abundance: .
d_gene: .
j_gene: TRBJ2-5
v_gene: TRBV28
CDR3nt: TGTGCCAGCAGTTTGCCAGGGGAGTACCAAGAGACCCAGTACTTC
CDR3aa: CASSLPGEYQETQYF

abundance: many
d_gene: TRBD1
j_gene: TRBJ2-5
v_gene: TRBV30
CDR3nt: TGTGCCGGGTCGACAGGGGGGCCAGAGACCCAGTACTTC
CDR3aa: CAGSTGGPETQYF

abundance: few
d_gene: TRBD2
j_gene: TRBJ2-7
v_gene: TRBV7-2
CDR3nt: TGTGCCAGCAGCTTAGCGGGGGGACTAGCTGGCGAGCAGTACTTC
CDR3aa: CASSLAGGLAGEQYF

abundance: few
d_gene: .
j_gene: TRBJ2-7
v_gene: TRBV28
CDR3nt: TGTGCCAGCAGTCCACCCCGGGCCGCCTATGGCTACGAGCAGTACTTC
CDR3aa: CASSPPRAAYGYEQYF

abundance: many
d_gene: .
j_gene: TRBJ2-3
v_gene: TRBV7-6
CDR3nt: TGTGCCAGCAGCTTAGACGTAGACGCTACGCAGTATTTT
CDR3aa: CASSLDVDATQYF

abundance: .
d_gene: .
j_gene: TRBJ2-6
v_gene: TRBV19
CDR3nt: TGTGCCAGTACCCAAGGTGGGGCCAACGTCCTGACTTTC
CDR3aa: CASTQGGANVLTF

abundance: many
d_gene: .
j_gene: TRBJ2-5
v_gene: TRBV3-1
CDR3nt: TGTGCCAGCAGCCAAGGACTGGAAGAGACCCAGTACTTC
CDR3aa: CASSQGLEETQYF

abundance: .
d_gene: .
j_gene: TRBJ2-1
v_gene: TRBV9
CDR3nt: TGTGCCAGCAGCGCGTCACAGGGTAGCTCCTACAATGAGCAGTTCTTC
CDR3aa: CASSASQGSSYNEQFF

abundance: .
d_gene: TRBD1
j_gene: TRBJ2-1
v_gene: TRBV7-8
CDR3nt: TGTGCCAGCAGCTATGGACAGGGACTTTACAATGAGCAGTTCTTC
CDR3aa: CASSYGQGLYNEQFF

abundance: .
d_gene: TRBD1
j_gene: TRBJ2-1
v_gene: TRBV30
CDR3nt: TGTGCCTGGAGTGCCCAGGGGGTGGGTGGGAATGAGCAGTTCTTC
CDR3aa: CAWSAQGVGGNEQFF

abundance: .
d_gene: .
j_gene: TRBJ2-3
v_gene: TRBV29-1
CDR3nt: TGCAGCGTCGATCAGGGGAGTCGCACAGATACGCAGTATTTT
CDR3aa: CSVDQGSRTDTQYF

abundance: .
d_gene: .
j_gene: TRBJ2-7
v_gene: TRBV4-1
CDR3nt: TGCGCCAGCACCGAGCGGGGGACAGGACCCTACGAGCAGTACTTC
CDR3aa: CASTERGTGPYEQYF

abundance: many
d_gene: .
j_gene: TRBJ1-1
v_gene: TRBV28
CDR3nt: TGTGCCAGCACCGAGGACGTACGCATGAACACTGAAGCTTTCTTT
CDR3aa: CASTEDVRMNTEAFF

abundance: once
d_gene: .
j_gene: TRBJ2-1
v_gene: TRBV4-3
CDR3nt: TGCGCCAGCAGCCAAGATGTGGGGGTTGACTACGAGCAGTTCTTC
CDR3aa: CASSQDVGVDYEQFF

abundance: .
d_gene: TRBD2
j_gene: TRBJ2-3
v_gene: TRBV24-1
CDR3nt: TGTGCCACCAGTGATTTTTCAGCGACTAGCACAGGTACGCAGTATTTT
CDR3aa: CATSDFSATSTGTQYF

abundance: .
d_gene: .
j_gene: TRBJ1-1
v_gene: TRBV28
CDR3nt: TGTGCCAGCCAAGCGGGGGGGCATTCGGCTGAAGCTTTCTTT
CDR3aa: CASQAGGHSAEAFF

abundance: .
d_gene: .
j_gene: TRBJ1-4
v_gene: TRBV6-1
CDR3nt: TGTGCCAGCAGAAAGGACACAGCAACTAATGAAAAACTGTTTTTT
CDR3aa: CASRKDTATNEKLFF

abundance: .
d_gene: .
j_gene: TRBJ1-2
v_gene: TRBV28
CDR3nt: TGTGCCAGCAGTTTTGGAGGATTCTCGGGCTACACCTTC
CDR3aa: CASSFGGFSGYTF

abundance: .
d_gene: TRBD1
j_gene: TRBJ1-6
v_gene: TRBV7-9
CDR3nt: TGTGCCAGCAGCTTTTTTTTCGGCCCAGGGGGAGATAATTCACCCCTCCACTTT
CDR3aa: CASSFFFGPGGDNSPLHF

abundance: many
d_gene: .
j_gene: TRBJ2-7
v_gene: TRBV28
CDR3nt: TGTGCCAGCACGGGGGAACCCTCCTACGAGCAGTACTTC
CDR3aa: CASTGEPSYEQYF

abundance: .
d_gene: .
j_gene: TRBJ2-2
v_gene: TRBV6-4
CDR3nt: TGTGCCAGCAGTGGGGGACAGAACACCGGGGAGCTGTTTTTT
CDR3aa: CASSGGQNTGELFF

abundance: few
d_gene: .
j_gene: TRBJ2-7
v_gene: TRBV29-1
CDR3nt: TGCAGCGTTGAAGATCCCACAGGCAGTCTTACCTACGAGCAGTACTTC
CDR3aa: CSVEDPTGSLTYEQYF